This T cell receptor beta chain was captured by sequencing in a study of cytomegalovirus exposure and HLA in healthy donors. Overall study: The roughly 120 validation repertoires matched the roughly 650 first-cohort repertoires in platform, a later analysis reported. General study points: The study listed around 150 cytomegalovirus-associated TCR beta chains.

Sequencing was performed with immunoSEQ multiplex PCR; in TCRdb, only in-frame clones are kept and a portion is missing. The table lists about 270,000 clones, roughly 85% of them singletons, with around 1% in the top ten. The CDR3 covers 21 residues. Losses at the gene ends were 3 bases for V and 3 bases for J; bases not matched to a gene: 16. CDR1 MGHRA and CDR2 YSYEKL come from the germline V gene. With regard to this clone: Its cognate antigen is unknown.

Sequences were obtained from PBMCs. This TCR came from a woman aged 18-29 years in good health and CMV-seronegative. The chain joins TRBV4-1 to TRBJ2-1; 14 bases are a match to TRBD2. The CDR3: CASSHPSSGTSGGNVYNEQFF. The DNA for the CDR3 is TGCGCCAGCAGCCATCCTTCTTCCGGGACTAGCGGGGGAAATGTCTACAATGAGCAGTTCTTC.